This T cell receptor (beta chain) was observed in a study of PD-1 blockade in classical Hodgkin lymphoma. General study points: Excluded were patients who started nivolumab under 1 year after ASCT, a group that had lower diversity. Diminished baseline TCR diversity has been reported in newly diagnosed patients relative to healthy donors.

Clones were read by immunoSEQ multiplex PCR, and TCRdb kept only the in-frame ones, dropping some. The repertoire has around 50,000 clones, around 91% of them found once; the top ten carry around 14%. Trimming shortened V by 2 bases and J by 3 bases, and 4 bases separated the two germline ends. Germline V gene sequence: CDR1 MNHEY, CDR2 SVGAGI. The CDR3 is 12 residues long. In the case of this clone: The antigen remains undetermined.

Time point in this sample: cycle 4 day 1 (C4D1), after 5 to 7 weeks of nivolumab. With no exception, relapse followed autologous stem cell transplantation in all patients, and brentuximab vedotin exposure varied. The source material was peripheral blood mononuclear cells (PBMCs), sampled before the fourth cycle of nivolumab. This sequence joins TRBV6-5 and TRBJ2-5, with D unclear. This clonotype was sampled from a human donor with classical Hodgkin lymphoma. The DNA for the CDR3 is TGTGCCAGCAGTTACCCGGAAGAGACCCAGTACTTC. It is translated as CASSYPEETQYF.